The present T cell receptor (beta chain) was sequenced within a study of T cells in localized non-small cell lung cancer. The method was immunoSEQ multiplex PCR; TCRdb's version includes in-frame clones alone and lacks a portion of them. The table records around 64,000 clones, approximately 91% of them present only once. A remark on this clone: Its antigen remains unknown.

The CDR3 is 13 amino acids. The V gene's germline CDR1 is MGHDK and CDR2 SYGVNS. Trimming cost V 5 bases and J 7 bases, with 11 bases left between them. Study-wide points: Uninvolved neighboring lung showed the greatest T cell clonality, exceeding tumor. Without multi-region sequencing, intratumor heterogeneity could not be excluded. Among blood samples, higher T cell density accompanied longer overall survival.

The TCR originated in a man aged 35-69 years with stage I lung adenocarcinoma. Sequenced here: peripheral blood, sampled before any cancer treatment. The chain carries TRBV25-1 and TRBJ1-4, with D hard to call. In DNA, the CDR3 is TGTGCCAGCAGTCAGGCGTCCTTTGAAAAACTGTTTTTT. This codes for CASSQASFEKLFF. Full variable domain (remainder filled in from reference TRBV25-1 and TRBJ1-4): EADIYQTPRYLVIGTGKKITLECSQTMGHDKMYWYQQDPGMELHLIHYSYGVNSTEKGDLSSESTVSRIRTEHFPLTLESARPSHTSQYLCASSQASFEKLFFGSGTQLSVL.